Below, one T cell receptor beta chain is given with its context. As yet, its antigen is unknown. With 60 Vbeta and 13 Jbeta primers, the PCR was carried out. Profiled with immunoSEQ multiplex PCR; TCRdb holds only in-frame clones, not every one. Of some 150,000 clones listed, about three quarters are singletons. The data are from a study of cytomegalovirus exposure and HLA in healthy donors. Study-wide results and limits: Generally TCR sequences proved uncommon, though certain public TCRs appeared in numerous donors. By a later analysis, the bulk of CMV-associated TCR beta chains appeared HLA-restricted. Presence/absence analysis assumed near-uniform sequencing depth across donors. The authors enumerated roughly 180 TCR beta chains as linked to cytomegalovirus.

The V segment lost 2 bases and the J segment 6 bases; nucleotides outside the gene matches: 10. CDR1 is LNHDA and CDR2 is SQIVND in the germline V gene (reference sequence). The CDR3 is made up of 17 amino acids. The source of this sequence is a female donor in good health and CMV-seronegative. The specimen sequenced was PBMCs. This sequence joins TRBV19 and TRBJ2-3; TRBD2 matches 11 bases. CDR3 DNA sequence: TGTGCCAGTAGTATATATGCCGGGACTAGCGGCCTCGATACGCAGTATTTT. Residues: CASSIYAGTSGLDTQYF.